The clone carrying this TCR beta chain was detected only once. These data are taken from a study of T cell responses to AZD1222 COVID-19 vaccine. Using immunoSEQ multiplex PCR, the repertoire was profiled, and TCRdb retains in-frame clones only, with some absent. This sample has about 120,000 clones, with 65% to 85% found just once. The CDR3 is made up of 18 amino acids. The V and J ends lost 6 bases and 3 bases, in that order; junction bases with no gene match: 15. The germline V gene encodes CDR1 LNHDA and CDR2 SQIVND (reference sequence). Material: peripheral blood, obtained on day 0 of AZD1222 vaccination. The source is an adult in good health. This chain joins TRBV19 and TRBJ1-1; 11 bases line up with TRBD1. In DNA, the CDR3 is TGTGCCAGTAGCTCCCAGGACAGGGGGCTGATACCCTACACTGAAGCTTTCTTT. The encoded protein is CASSSQDRGLIPYTEAFF.